A selection of T cell receptor beta chains follows, all from one sample in a study of shared clonotypes between healthy human individuals. Repertoires were generated with immunoSEQ multiplex PCR, while TCRdb's copy carries only in-frame clones and drops some. The sample consists of approximately 340,000 clones, about 70% of them appearing once. The sample was memory CD4+ T cells sorted from blood. The source is a man aged 25 to 45 in good health. Each CDR3 is given with its conserved first and last residue. The D gene is left open where the match is weak. Clone size is not always given. Where it is, it says once, few, many or a class for expanded clones.

>-|17|few|TRBJ1-3|TRBV18
CASSSIRDGSSGNTIYF
TGTGCCAGCTCATCAATCAGGGACGGTAGCTCTGGAAACACCATATATTTT
>-|15|-|TRBJ2-1|TRBV18
CASSETTGPYNEQFF
TGTGCCAGCTCAGAAACTACCGGCCCATACAATGAGCAGTTCTTC
>-|16|-|TRBJ1-1|TRBV2
CASSESAGGAISEAFF
TGTGCCAGCAGTGAATCGGCCGGGGGGGCTATTTCTGAAGCTTTCTTT
>TRBD1|12|-|TRBJ2-7|TRBV6-6
CASTKDRAEQYF
TGTGCCAGCACCAAAGACAGGGCCGAGCAGTACTTC
>TRBD1|14|-|TRBJ2-7|TRBV5-4
CASSQMGQPYEQYF
TGTGCCAGCAGCCAGATGGGACAGCCCTACGAGCAGTACTTC
>-|13|many|TRBJ1-2|TRBV5-1
CASSEQGLDGYTF
TGCGCCAGCAGCGAGCAGGGGCTGGATGGCTACACCTTC
>TRBD2|14|-|TRBJ2-1|TRBV28
CASGLAGLYNEQFF
TGTGCCAGTGGACTAGCCGGCTTATACAATGAGCAGTTCTTC
>-|13|few|TRBJ1-1|TRBV5-1
CASSLDGGTEAFF
TGCGCCAGCAGCTTGGACGGGGGCACTGAAGCTTTCTTT
>-|15|once|TRBJ2-1|TRBV2
CASSITTLGYNEQFF
TGTGCCAGCAGTATCACTACGCTCGGCTACAATGAGCAGTTCTTC
>-|14|few|TRBJ1-5|TRBV27
CASSGGARNQPQHF
TGTGCCAGCAGTGGGGGGGCGCGAAATCAGCCCCAGCATTTT
>-|11|-|TRBJ1-2|TRBV29-1
CSVESGTGYTF
TGCAGCGTTGAGTCGGGTACTGGCTACACCTTC
>-|16|-|TRBJ2-3|TRBV5-4
CASSLGTPSVTDTQYF
TGTGCCAGCAGCTTGGGAACCCCGTCAGTGACAGATACGCAGTATTTT
>TRBD2|15|-|TRBJ2-1|TRBV13
CASSITSGIYNEQFF
TGTGCCAGCAGCATAACTAGCGGGATTTACAATGAGCAGTTCTTC
>-|13|-|TRBJ2-3|TRBV10-1
CASSNAITDTQYF
TGCGCCAGCAGTAACGCGATCACAGATACGCAGTATTTT
>-|11|-|TRBJ2-3|TRBV5-1
CASSFTDTQYF
TGCGCCAGCAGCTTTACAGATACGCAGTATTTT
>TRBD1|15|-|TRBJ1-2|TRBV28
CASSLRGRANYGYTF
TGTGCCAGCAGTTTAAGGGGGCGTGCTAACTATGGCTACACCTTC
>TRBD1|14|-|TRBJ2-7|TRBV28
CASSTRQGLDEQYF
TGTGCCAGCAGTACCCGACAGGGCTTAGACGAGCAGTACTTC
>-|13|-|TRBJ1-5|TRBV5-4
CASRPTGNQPQHF
TGTGCCAGCAGGCCAACAGGGAATCAGCCCCAGCATTTT
>-|12|-|TRBJ2-1|TRBV11-3
CASSYSSREQFF
TGTGCCAGCAGCTACTCTTCGAGGGAGCAGTTCTTC
>-|10|-|TRBJ1-1|TRBV20-1
CSASKTEAFF
TGCAGTGCTAGTAAAACTGAAGCTTTCTTT
>-|15|-|TRBJ1-5|TRBV18
CASSPIQGTNQPQHF
TGTGCCAGCTCACCAATACAGGGAACCAATCAGCCCCAGCATTTT
>TRBD2|15|few|TRBJ2-1|TRBV19
CASSIDRLATNEQFF
TGTGCCAGTAGTATAGATCGACTAGCGACAAATGAGCAGTTCTTC
>TRBD1|13|-|TRBJ2-3|TRBV5-1
CASSRTGGDTQYF
TGCGCCAGCAGCCGGACAGGGGGGGATACGCAGTATTTT
>-|13|-|TRBJ2-5|TRBV19
CASSAGYQETQYF
TGTGCCAGTAGTGCCGGTTACCAAGAGACCCAGTACTTC
>-|14|-|TRBJ2-5|TRBV2
CASSDAIVRETQYF
TGTGCCAGCAGTGACGCGATAGTTAGAGAGACCCAGTACTTC
>-|11|-|TRBJ2-1|TRBV2
CASCPYNEQFF
TGTGCCAGCTGCCCCTACAATGAGCAGTTCTTC
>TRBD2|17|many|TRBJ2-1|TRBV9
CASSVDPLSGIQNEQFF
TGTGCCAGCAGCGTAGACCCCCTGAGCGGGATTCAAAATGAGCAGTTCTTC
>TRBD2|15|few|TRBJ2-3|TRBV7-8
CASTHRLAVTDTQYF
TGTGCCAGCACCCACCGACTAGCGGTTACAGATACGCAGTATTTT
>-|12|few|TRBJ1-1|TRBV5-1
CASSSTGSQAFF
TGCGCCAGCAGTTCTACAGGGTCCCAAGCTTTCTTT
>-|18|once|TRBJ2-3|TRBV10-3
CAISGQDTGMTSTDTQYF
TGTGCCATCAGTGGACAGGACACCGGTATGACTAGCACAGATACGCAGTATTTT
>TRBD1|14|once|TRBJ1-6|TRBV7-8
CASSSGQGHSPLHF
TGTGCCAGCAGCTCCGGACAGGGACATTCACCCCTCCACTTT
>-|15|-|TRBJ2-3|TRBV7-9
CASSLGDSSTDTQYF
TGTGCCAGCAGCTTAGGTGATTCTAGCACAGATACGCAGTATTTT
>-|13|-|TRBJ2-1|TRBV6-5
CASNYRLGHEQFF
TGTGCCAGCAATTACCGACTCGGACACGAGCAGTTCTTC
>-|16|-|TRBJ2-5|TRBV9
CASSPSAHREQETQYF
TGTGCCAGCAGCCCTAGTGCTCACAGGGAACAAGAGACCCAGTACTTC
>TRBD1|16|-|TRBJ1-5|TRBV7-8
CASSLNEGARNQPQHF
TGTGCCAGCAGCTTAAATGAGGGGGCCCGCAATCAGCCCCAGCATTTT
>TRBD1|15|-|TRBJ1-6|TRBV2
CASSSQGAVNSPLHF
TGTGCCAGCAGTTCACAGGGGGCGGTTAATTCACCCCTCCACTTT
>TRBD1|14|-|TRBJ1-2|TRBV5-1
CASSQGQGKLGYTF
TGCGCCAGCAGCCAGGGACAGGGGAAATTGGGCTACACCTTC
>TRBD2|15|-|TRBJ2-1|TRBV5-1
CASSKGLAGTDEQFF
TGCGCCAGCAGCAAGGGACTAGCGGGCACTGATGAGCAGTTCTTC
>-|13|-|TRBJ2-7|TRBV19
CASNRGGSYEQYF
TGTGCCAGTAATAGAGGCGGCTCCTACGAGCAGTACTTC
>TRBD2|15|-|TRBJ2-1|TRBV6-5
CASSQSLAAYNEQFF
TGTGCCAGCAGTCAATCACTAGCGGCTTACAATGAGCAGTTCTTC
>-|15|-|TRBJ2-1|TRBV28
CASSLWDSSYNEQFF
TGTGCCAGCAGTTTATGGGACAGCTCCTACAATGAGCAGTTCTTC
>-|11|-|TRBJ1-1|TRBV5-1
CASRGDTEAFF
TGCGCCAGCAGAGGGGACACTGAAGCTTTCTTT
>TRBD1|13|few|TRBJ1-1|TRBV28
CAVDRGRNTEAFF
TGTGCCGTAGACAGGGGCCGAAACACTGAAGCTTTCTTT
>TRBD1|15|-|TRBJ1-2|TRBV5-6
CASSSTGGERYGYTF
TGTGCCAGCAGCTCAACAGGGGGCGAGCGGTATGGCTACACCTTC
>-|14|-|TRBJ2-5|TRBV7-9
CASRHQAGQETQYF
TGTGCCAGCAGACATCAGGCAGGGCAAGAGACCCAGTACTTC
>-|12|-|TRBJ1-4|TRBV29-1
CSVGHSDEKLFF
TGCAGCGTTGGGCATTCTGATGAAAAACTGTTTTTT
>-|13|-|TRBJ1-5|TRBV10-2
CASSDQGIQPQHF
TGCGCCAGCAGTGACCAGGGGATTCAGCCCCAGCATTTT
>-|13|-|TRBJ2-2|TRBV9
CASSFLPGGELFF
TGTGCCAGCAGCTTTCTCCCAGGAGGGGAGCTGTTTTTT
>TRBD1|20|-|TRBJ2-3|TRBV5-1
CASSSWGGTGQGSSTDTQYF
TGCGCCAGCAGCAGTTGGGGTGGGACAGGCCAAGGGTCTAGCACAGATACGCAGTATTTT
>-|16|-|TRBJ2-7|TRBV18
CASSPYSERSSYEQYF
TGTGCCAGCTCACCATATTCAGAAAGGAGCTCCTACGAGCAGTACTTC
>TRBD2|14|few|TRBJ2-1|TRBV10-1
CASSDQAGGPRQFF
TGCGCCAGCAGTGATCAGGCGGGAGGGCCCCGGCAGTTCTTC
>-|17|-|TRBJ2-2|TRBV11-2
CASSLVPSGTITGELFF
TGTGCCAGCAGCTTAGTCCCCTCCGGGACCATCACCGGGGAGCTGTTTTTT
>TRBD1|13|-|TRBJ2-2|TRBV5-4
CATRQGYTGELFF
TGTGCCACCCGACAGGGGTACACCGGGGAGCTGTTTTTT
>-|14|-|TRBJ2-5|TRBV5-1
CASSLWGPGETQYF
TGCGCCAGCAGCTTGTGGGGTCCCGGAGAGACCCAGTACTTC
>-|14|-|TRBJ2-7|TRBV2
CASKRDGGSYEQYF
TGTGCCAGCAAAAGGGACGGCGGTTCCTACGAGCAGTACTTC
>-|13|few|TRBJ1-1|TRBV6-5
CASSYSLNTEAFF
TGTGCCAGCAGTTACTCTTTGAACACTGAAGCTTTCTTT
>-|12|-|TRBJ2-7|TRBV6-6
CASKGPRYEQYF
TGTGCCTCTAAGGGGCCCCGCTACGAGCAGTACTTC
>-|15|-|TRBJ2-1|TRBV7-8
CASSLSASSYNEQFF
TGTGCCAGCAGCCTTAGCGCCAGCTCCTACAATGAGCAGTTCTTC
>-|15|-|TRBJ2-1|TRBV5-4
CASSLGRASYNEQFF
TGTGCCAGCAGCTTGGGGAGGGCCTCCTACAATGAGCAGTTCTTC